A selection of T cell receptor beta chains follows, all from one sample in a study of blood T cell repertoires in COVID-19. This table comes from immunoSEQ multiplex PCR, and its TCRdb copy is limited to in-frame clones, with some not included. The table lists about 190,000 clones, almost 85% of them singletons. Material for sequencing was peripheral blood. Receptors were obtained from an older woman with active or convalescent COVID-19. Each CDR3 is given with its conserved first and last residue. The D gene is left open where the match is weak. Not all rows give a size; the values are once, few, many and, for expanded clones, a class.

clone size,V gene,D gene,J gene,CDR3 DNA,CDR3 protein
NA,TRBV5-1,TRBD2,TRBJ2-3,TGCGCCAGCAGCTTGGTTGTAGCGGGAGGGGGAGATACGCAGTATTTT,CASSLVVAGGGDTQYF
NA,TRBV6-5,TRBD1,TRBJ2-5,TGTGCCAGCAGGGGGACAGGGAAAGAGACCCAGTACTTC,CASRGTGKETQYF
once,TRBV30,NA,TRBJ2-2,TGTGCCTGGAGTCCCTCAGGGGACGGGGAGCTGTTTTTT,CAWSPSGDGELFF
NA,TRBV28,NA,TRBJ1-5,TGTGCCAGCAGTTTGGACTTGGTGGGGGCGAGCAATCAGCCCCAGCATTTT,CASSLDLVGASNQPQHF
NA,TRBV5-1,TRBD1,TRBJ1-4,TGCGCCAGCAGCTGGGGGACAGGGAATGAAAAACTGTTTTTT,CASSWGTGNEKLFF
NA,TRBV6-5,TRBD2,TRBJ2-5,TGTGCCAGCGGGACGGTGCGGGAGCCCCAGTACTTC,CASGTVREPQYF
NA,TRBV19,NA,TRBJ2-7,TGTGCCAGTAGTATCACGTTGCGGGTAGACGAGCAGTACTTC,CASSITLRVDEQYF
once,TRBV14,TRBD2,TRBJ2-7,TGTGCCAGCAGCCGCGGACTAGCGGGTCGCTACGAGCAGTACTTC,CASSRGLAGRYEQYF
NA,TRBV3-1/TRBV3-2,NA,TRBJ1-1,TGTGCCAGCAGCCAAGTTGGGAGGAACACTGAAGCTTTCTTT,CASSQVGRNTEAFF
NA,TRBV6-5,NA,TRBJ2-7,TGTGCCAGCAGTTACTCGCGGGGATCGCCGTACGAGCAGTACTTC,CASSYSRGSPYEQYF
few,TRBV4-1,NA,TRBJ1-1,TGCGCCAGCAGCCAAGATGTTCGGGAGAACACTGAAGCTTTCTTT,CASSQDVRENTEAFF
NA,TRBV18,TRBD1,TRBJ2-1,TGTGCCAGCTCACCAACAGGGGCTTTCAATGAGCAGTTCTTC,CASSPTGAFNEQFF
NA,TRBV29-1,TRBD1,TRBJ1-1,TGCAGCGTGGGGACAGGCTTTAACACTGAAGCTTTCTTT,CSVGTGFNTEAFF
NA,TRBV7-6,NA,TRBJ1-5,TGTGCCAGCAGCTTAACCGGGGGTCAGCCCCAGCATTTT,CASSLTGGQPQHF
NA,TRBV18,TRBD1,TRBJ1-5,TGTGCCAGCTCACCGGGGACAGGAGGCAATCAGCCCCAGCATTTT,CASSPGTGGNQPQHF
few,TRBV5-1,NA,TRBJ2-5,TGCGCCAGCAATAATCCTTCCCAAGAGACCCAGTACTTC,CASNNPSQETQYF
NA,TRBV21-1,NA,TRBJ1-3,TGTGCCAGCAGGCCCCCTGACACGGGAGAAGGAGGAAACACCATATATTTT,CASRPPDTGEGGNTIYF
NA,TRBV5-6,NA,TRBJ1-2,TGTGCCACCAAGGAGGACAGAACTTATCCCTATGGCTACACCTTC,CATKEDRTYPYGYTF
few,TRBV5-1,NA,TRBJ2-3,TGCGCCAGCAGCTTGGAGTCAGGGATTATCACAGATACGCAGTATTTT,CASSLESGIITDTQYF
NA,TRBV2,NA,TRBJ1-2,TGTGCCAGCAGTGGGGCCGGAGGCTACACCTTC,CASSGAGGYTF
once,TRBV7-2,NA,TRBJ2-7,TGTGCCAGCAGCTTAGGGTTGAGTATGCCGGGCGAGCAGTACTTC,CASSLGLSMPGEQYF
NA,TRBV7-3,NA,TRBJ1-4,TGTGCCAGCAGCTTAAACCCTATAAGACCGGGGGAAAAACTGTTTTTT,CASSLNPIRPGEKLFF
NA,TRBV28,TRBD2,TRBJ2-3,TGTGCCAGCAGTTCAGCGGGAGAGGGAACAGATACGCAGTATTTT,CASSSAGEGTDTQYF
NA,TRBV3-1/TRBV3-2,TRBD1,TRBJ1-2,TGTGCCAGCAGCCATCCGACAGGGGGCATATCTGGCTACACCTTC,CASSHPTGGISGYTF
NA,TRBV5-1,TRBD2,TRBJ2-1,TGCGCCAGCTCAGACGGACTAGCGGGAGTCCCAAGGGATGAGCAGTTCTTC,CASSDGLAGVPRDEQFF
once,TRBV4-1,TRBD1,TRBJ2-1,TGCGCCAGCAGCCAAACCGGGACAGGGGCCTACAATGAGCAGTTCTTC,CASSQTGTGAYNEQFF